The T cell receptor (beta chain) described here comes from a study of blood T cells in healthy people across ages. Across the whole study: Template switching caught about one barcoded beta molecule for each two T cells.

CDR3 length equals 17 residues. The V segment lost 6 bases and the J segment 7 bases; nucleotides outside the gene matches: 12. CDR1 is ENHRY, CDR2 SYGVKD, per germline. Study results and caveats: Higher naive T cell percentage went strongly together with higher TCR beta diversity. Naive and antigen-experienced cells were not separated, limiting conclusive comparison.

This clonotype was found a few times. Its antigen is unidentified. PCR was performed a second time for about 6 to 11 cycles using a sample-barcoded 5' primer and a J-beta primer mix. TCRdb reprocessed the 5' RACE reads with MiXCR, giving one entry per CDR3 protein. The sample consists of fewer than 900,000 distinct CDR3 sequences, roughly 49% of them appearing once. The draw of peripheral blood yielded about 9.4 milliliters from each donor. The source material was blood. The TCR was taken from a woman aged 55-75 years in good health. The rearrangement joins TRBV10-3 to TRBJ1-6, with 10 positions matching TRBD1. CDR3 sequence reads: CAISDRDRGGRNSPLHF. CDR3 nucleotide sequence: TGTGCCATCAGCGACCGGGACAGGGGCGGACGGAATTCACCCCTCCACTTT.